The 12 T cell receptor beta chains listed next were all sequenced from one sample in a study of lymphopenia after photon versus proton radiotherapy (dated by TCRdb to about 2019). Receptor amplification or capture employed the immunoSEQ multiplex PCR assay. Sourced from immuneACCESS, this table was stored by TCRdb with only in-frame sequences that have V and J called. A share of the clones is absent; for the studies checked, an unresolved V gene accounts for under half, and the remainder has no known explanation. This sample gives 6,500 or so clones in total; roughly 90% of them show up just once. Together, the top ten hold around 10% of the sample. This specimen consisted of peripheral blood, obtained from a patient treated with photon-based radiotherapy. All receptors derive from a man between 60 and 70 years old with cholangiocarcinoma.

CDR3 DNA: TGTGCCAGCAGCTTTTGGTACGGGGGGGGAGTCCACGAGCAGTACTTC. This sequence encodes CASSFWYGGGVHEQYF. The V call is TRBV7-2, the J call TRBJ2-7; 8 positions agree with TRBD2. The V segment lost 3 bases and the J segment 5 bases; nucleotides outside the gene matches: 12. Looked up from germline, CDR1 is SGHTA and CDR2 is FQGNSA. CDR3 length: 16 amino acids.

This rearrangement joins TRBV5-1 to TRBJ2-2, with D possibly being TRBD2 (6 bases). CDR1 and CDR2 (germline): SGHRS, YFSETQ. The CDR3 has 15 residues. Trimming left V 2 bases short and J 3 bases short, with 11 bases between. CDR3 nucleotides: TGCGCCAGCAGCTTTCGGGAGTCCCACACCGGGGAGCTGTTTTTT. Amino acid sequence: CASSFRESHTGELFF.

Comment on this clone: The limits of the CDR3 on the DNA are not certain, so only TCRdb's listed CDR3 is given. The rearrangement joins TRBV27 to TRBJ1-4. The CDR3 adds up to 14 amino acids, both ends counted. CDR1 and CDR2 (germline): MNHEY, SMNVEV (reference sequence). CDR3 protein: CASMTGELMKNCFF.

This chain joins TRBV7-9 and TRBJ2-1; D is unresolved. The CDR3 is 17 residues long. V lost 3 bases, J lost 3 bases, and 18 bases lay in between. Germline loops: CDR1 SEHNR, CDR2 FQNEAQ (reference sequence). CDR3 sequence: CASSFYLLPQNYNEQFF. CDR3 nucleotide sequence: TGTGCCAGCAGCTTCTACCTACTCCCCCAAAACTACAATGAGCAGTTCTTC. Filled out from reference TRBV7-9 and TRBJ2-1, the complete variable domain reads DTGVSQNPRHKITKRGQNVTFRCDPISEHNRLYWYRQTLGQGPEFLTYFQNEAQLEKSRLLSDRFSAERPKGSFSTLEIQRTEQGDSAMYLCASSFYLLPQNYNEQFFGPGTRLTVL.

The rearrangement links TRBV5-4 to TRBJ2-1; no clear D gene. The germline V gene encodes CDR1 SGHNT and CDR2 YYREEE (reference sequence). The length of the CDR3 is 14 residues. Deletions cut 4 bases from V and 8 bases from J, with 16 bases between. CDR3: CASSPPLNRHEQFF. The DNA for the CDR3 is TGTGCCAGCAGCCCCCCCCTGAATCGGCATGAGCAGTTCTTC.

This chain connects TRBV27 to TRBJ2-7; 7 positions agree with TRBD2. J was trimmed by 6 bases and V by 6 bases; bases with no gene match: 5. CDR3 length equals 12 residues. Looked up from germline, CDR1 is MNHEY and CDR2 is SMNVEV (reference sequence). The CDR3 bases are TGTGCCAGCAGGCCATGGGGGGGCGAGCAGTACTTC. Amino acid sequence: CASRPWGGEQYF.

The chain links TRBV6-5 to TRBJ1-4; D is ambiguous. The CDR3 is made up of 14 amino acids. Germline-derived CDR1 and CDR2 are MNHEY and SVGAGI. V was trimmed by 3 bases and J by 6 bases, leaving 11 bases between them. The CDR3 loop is CASSYGGSDEKLFF. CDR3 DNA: TGTGCCAGCAGTTATGGAGGGTCTGATGAAAAACTGTTTTTT.

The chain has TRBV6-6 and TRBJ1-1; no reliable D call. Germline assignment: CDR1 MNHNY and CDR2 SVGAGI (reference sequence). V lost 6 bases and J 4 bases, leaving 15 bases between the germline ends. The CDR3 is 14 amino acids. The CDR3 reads CASSLAAMRTEAFF. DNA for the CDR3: TGTGCCAGCAGCCTGGCGGCAATGCGCACTGAAGCTTTCTTT.

CDR3 sequence reads: CASTADSFGTEAFF. CDR3 bases: TGTGCCAGTACCGCGGACAGTTTCGGCACTGAAGCTTTCTTT. This chain joins TRBV19 and TRBJ1-1; weak D call: TRBD1 (6 bases). V was cut by 7 bases and J by 4 bases, with 16 bases left in between. Looked up from germline, CDR1 is LNHDA and CDR2 is SQIVND (reference sequence). This CDR3 has 14 amino acids.

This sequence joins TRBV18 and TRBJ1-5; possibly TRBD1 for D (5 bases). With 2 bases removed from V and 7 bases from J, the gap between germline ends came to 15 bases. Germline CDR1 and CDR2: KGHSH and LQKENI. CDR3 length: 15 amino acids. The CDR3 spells CASSPAGTKGQPQHF. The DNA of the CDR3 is TGTGCCAGCTCACCAGCCGGGACCAAAGGGCAGCCCCAGCATTTT.

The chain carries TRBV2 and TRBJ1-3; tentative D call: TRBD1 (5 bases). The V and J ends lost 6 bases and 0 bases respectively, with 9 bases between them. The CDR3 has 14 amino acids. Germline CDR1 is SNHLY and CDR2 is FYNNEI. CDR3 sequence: CASRTDSSGNTIYF. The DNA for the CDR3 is TGTGCCAGCAGGACAGATTCCTCTGGAAACACCATATATTTT.

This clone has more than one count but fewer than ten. CDR3 coding DNA: TGCGCCAGCAGCTTGACTTCTAACACCGGGGAGCTGTTTTTT. This encodes CASSLTSNTGELFF. The rearrangement joins TRBV4-1 to TRBJ2-2, with D uncertain. Germline CDR1 is MGHRA and CDR2 is YSYEKL. Trimming removed 5 bases at V and 2 bases at J, with 9 bases between. The CDR3 contains 14 residues.